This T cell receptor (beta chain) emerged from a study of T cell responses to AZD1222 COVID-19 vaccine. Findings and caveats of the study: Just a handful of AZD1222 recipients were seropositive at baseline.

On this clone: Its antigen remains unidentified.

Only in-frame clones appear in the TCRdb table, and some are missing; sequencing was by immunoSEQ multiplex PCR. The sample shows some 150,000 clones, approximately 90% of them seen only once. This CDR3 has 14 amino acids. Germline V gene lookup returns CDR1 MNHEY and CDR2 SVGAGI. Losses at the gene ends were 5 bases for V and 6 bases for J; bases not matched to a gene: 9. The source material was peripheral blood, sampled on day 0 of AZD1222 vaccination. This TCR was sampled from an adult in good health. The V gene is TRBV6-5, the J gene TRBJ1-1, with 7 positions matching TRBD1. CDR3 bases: TGTGCCAGCAGTAGACAGGGTTGGAAACCTGAAGCTTTCTTT. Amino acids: CASSRQGWKPEAFF.